These 4 T cell receptor beta chains came from one sample sequenced in a study of blood T cell repertoires in COVID-19. Libraries were prepared by immunoSEQ multiplex PCR; TCRdb keeps only in-frame clonotypes and omits some of them. The sample records around 230,000 clones, roughly 90% being singletons. The sample consisted of PBMCs or T cells enriched from blood (not recorded which). The receptors here all came from a man between 18 and 35 years old with acute COVID-19.

The rearrangement joins TRBV18 to TRBJ2-7, with a weak D call TRBD1 (6 bases). Trimming stripped 6 bases from V and 2 bases from J, with 8 bases between. The CDR3 loop spans 12 amino acids. Germline CDR1 KGHSH, CDR2 LQKENI. The CDR3: CASSTGAYEQYF. The CDR3 DNA follows: TGTGCCAGCTCGACAGGCGCCTACGAGCAGTACTTC. The variable domain in full, with the rest retrieved from reference TRBV18 and TRBJ2-7, is NAGVMQNPRHLVRRRGQEARLRCSPMKGHSHVYWYRQLPEEGLKFMVYLQKENIIDESGMPKERFSAEFPKEGPSILRIQQVVRGDSAAYFCASSTGAYEQYFGPGTRLTVT.

The V and J genes are TRBV29-1 and TRBJ2-1; 8 bases are shared with TRBD2. The ends lost 1 base at V and 15 bases at J; junction bases unmatched: 5. Germline lookup yields CDR1 SQVTM and CDR2 ANQGSEA. This CDR3 contains 11 residues. The CDR3: CSVEVGLVSFF. DNA for the CDR3: TGCAGCGTTGAAGTGGGACTAGTATCGTTCTTC.

This chain joins TRBV6-5 and TRBJ2-7; perhaps TRBD1 as D (6 bases). This CDR3 spans 14 amino acids. The germline CDR1 and CDR2 sequences are MNHEY and SVGAGI. The V and J ends lost 5 bases and 3 bases respectively, with 14 bases between them. The CDR3 sequence is CASSPGAGHYEQYF. The CDR3 DNA reads TGTGCCAGCAGTCCAGGGGCTGGTCACTACGAGCAGTACTTC.

The table lists this clone with a count of one. The chain employs TRBV20-1 and TRBJ1-4; 7 nucleotides line up with TRBD1. This CDR3 comprises 13 residues. Germline trimming cut 3 bases from V and 7 bases from J; bases unmatched to any gene: 5. Germline V gene data show CDR1 as DFQATT and CDR2 as SNEGSKA (reference sequence). The CDR3 loop is CSASSQGGEKLFF. CDR3 bases: TGCAGTGCTAGTAGTCAGGGGGGTGAAAAACTGTTTTTT.